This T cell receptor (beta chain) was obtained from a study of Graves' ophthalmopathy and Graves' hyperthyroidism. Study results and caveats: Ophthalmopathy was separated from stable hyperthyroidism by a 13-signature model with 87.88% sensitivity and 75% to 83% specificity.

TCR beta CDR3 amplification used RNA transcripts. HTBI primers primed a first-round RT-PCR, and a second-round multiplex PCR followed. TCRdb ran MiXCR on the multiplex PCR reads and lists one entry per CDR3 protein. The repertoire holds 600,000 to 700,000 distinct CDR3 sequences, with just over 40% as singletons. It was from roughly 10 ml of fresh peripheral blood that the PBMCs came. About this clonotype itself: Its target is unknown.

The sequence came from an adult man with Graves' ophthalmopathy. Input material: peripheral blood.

CDR3 sequence (DNA): TGTGCCAGTAGTCTGAGGCTTGGCAGTTACTCTGGAAACACCATATATTTT. Its translation is CASSLRLGSYSGNTIYF. The chain uses TRBV19 and TRBJ1-3; D gene uncertain. This CDR3 comprises 17 residues. Germline values: CDR1 LNHDA, CDR2 SQIVND (reference sequence). Trimming shortened V by 5 bases and J by 0 bases, and 17 bases separated the two germline ends.